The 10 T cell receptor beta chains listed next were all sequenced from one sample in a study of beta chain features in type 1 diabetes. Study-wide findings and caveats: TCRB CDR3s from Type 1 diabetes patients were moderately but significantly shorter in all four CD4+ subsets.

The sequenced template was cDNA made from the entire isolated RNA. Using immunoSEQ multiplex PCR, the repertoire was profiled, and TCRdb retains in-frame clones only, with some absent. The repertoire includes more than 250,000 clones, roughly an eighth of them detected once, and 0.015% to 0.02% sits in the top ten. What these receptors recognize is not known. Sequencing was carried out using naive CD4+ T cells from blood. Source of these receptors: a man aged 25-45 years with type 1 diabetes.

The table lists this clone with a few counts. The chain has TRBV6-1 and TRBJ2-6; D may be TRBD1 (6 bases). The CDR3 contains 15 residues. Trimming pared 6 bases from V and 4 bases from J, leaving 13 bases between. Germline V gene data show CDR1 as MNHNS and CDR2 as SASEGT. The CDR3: CASSVTGAGANVLTF. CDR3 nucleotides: TGTGCCAGCAGCGTGACAGGAGCCGGGGCCAACGTCCTGACTTTC.

The CDR3, as DNA: TGTGCCAGCAGCAGGGGGCGTGATTACGAGCAGTACTTC. Translated, it gives CASSRGRDYEQYF. This chain connects TRBV28 to TRBJ2-7, with 8 positions matching TRBD1. Germline V CDR1 and CDR2: MDHEN, SYDVKM. The CDR3 extends over 13 amino acids. V gave up 6 bases and J gave up 4 bases; unmatched junction bases: 5.

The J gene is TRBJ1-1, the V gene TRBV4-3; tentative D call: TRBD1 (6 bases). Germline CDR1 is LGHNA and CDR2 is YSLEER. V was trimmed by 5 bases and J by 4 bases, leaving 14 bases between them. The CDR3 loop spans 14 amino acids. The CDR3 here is CASSYDTGSTEAFF. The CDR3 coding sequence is TGCGCCAGCAGCTACGATACAGGGAGCACTGAAGCTTTCTTT.

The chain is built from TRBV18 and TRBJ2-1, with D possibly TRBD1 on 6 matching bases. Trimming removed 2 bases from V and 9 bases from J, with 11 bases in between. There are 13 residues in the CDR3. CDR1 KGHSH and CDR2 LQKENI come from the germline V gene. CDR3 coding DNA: TGTGCCAGCTCACCAAACAGGGCTCGTGAGCAGTTCTTC. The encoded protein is CASSPNRAREQFF.

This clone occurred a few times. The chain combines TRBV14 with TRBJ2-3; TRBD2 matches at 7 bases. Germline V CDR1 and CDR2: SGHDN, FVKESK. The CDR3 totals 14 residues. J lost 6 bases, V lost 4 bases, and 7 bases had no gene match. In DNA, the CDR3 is TGTGCCAGCAGCCGCCTAAGCGGGGAGGATACGCAGTATTTT. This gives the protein CASSRLSGEDTQYF.

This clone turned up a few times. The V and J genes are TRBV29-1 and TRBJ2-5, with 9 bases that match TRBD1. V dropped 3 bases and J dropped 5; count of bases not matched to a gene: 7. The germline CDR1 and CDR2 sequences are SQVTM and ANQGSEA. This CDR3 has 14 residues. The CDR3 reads CSVDTGTGFETQYF. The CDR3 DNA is TGCAGCGTTGATACTGGGACAGGGTTCGAGACCCAGTACTTC.

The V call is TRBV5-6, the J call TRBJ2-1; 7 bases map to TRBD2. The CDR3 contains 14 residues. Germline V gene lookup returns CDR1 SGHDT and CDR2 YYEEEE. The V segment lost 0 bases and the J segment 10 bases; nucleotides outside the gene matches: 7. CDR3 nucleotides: TGTGCCAGCAGCTTGGCCGGGGGGAACAGGGAGCAGTTCTTC. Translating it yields CASSLAGGNREQFF.

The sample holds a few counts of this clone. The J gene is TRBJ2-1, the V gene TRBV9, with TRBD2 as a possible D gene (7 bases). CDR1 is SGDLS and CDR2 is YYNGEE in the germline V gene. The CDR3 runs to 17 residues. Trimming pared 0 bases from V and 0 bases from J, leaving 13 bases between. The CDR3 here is CASSVEAGTSSYNEQFF. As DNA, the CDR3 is TGTGCCAGCAGCGTAGAAGCGGGGACAAGCTCCTACAATGAGCAGTTCTTC.

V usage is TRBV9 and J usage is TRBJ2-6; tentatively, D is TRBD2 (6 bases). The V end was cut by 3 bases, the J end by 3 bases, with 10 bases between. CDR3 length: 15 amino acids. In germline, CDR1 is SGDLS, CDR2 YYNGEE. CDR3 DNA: TGTGCCAGCAGCGCCCGCGGGGTTGGGGCCAACGTCCTGACTTTC. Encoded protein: CASSARGVGANVLTF.

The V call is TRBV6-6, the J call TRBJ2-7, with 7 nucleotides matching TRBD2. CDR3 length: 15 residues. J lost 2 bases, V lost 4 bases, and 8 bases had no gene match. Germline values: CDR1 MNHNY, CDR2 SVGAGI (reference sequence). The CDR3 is CASSWPSGGAYEQYF. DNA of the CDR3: TGTGCCAGCAGTTGGCCTAGCGGTGGGGCCTACGAGCAGTACTTC.